This T cell receptor beta chain was found in a study of T cells in Graves' hyperthyroidism and ophthalmopathy. Overall study results and limits: The blood repertoire included most of the expanded thyroid clonotypes above 0.001.

This clonotype came up a few times. Its target is not known. RNA transcripts yielded amplified TCR beta CDR3 regions. The TCR CDR3 was amplified in a first-round RT-PCR using the HTBI primer set. Using its own MiXCR run on the multiplex PCR reads, TCRdb lists one record per CDR3 protein. The table lists about 560,000 distinct CDR3 sequences, 15% to 20% of them singletons. This CDR3 is 12 amino acids long. CDR1 is SQVTM and CDR2 is ANQGSEA in the germline V gene. V was clipped by 5 bases and J by 0 bases, with 8 bases between them. Hyperthyroidism patients were newly diagnosed, had disease duration under 2 months, and were aged 18 to 65 years. Any patient presenting with uncontrolled infection, other autoimmune disease, pregnancy or lactation was left out.

Sequenced sample: blood. The chain has TRBV29-1 and TRBJ2-7, with a weak D call TRBD1 (6 bases). This receptor was taken from a woman aged 18-29 years with Graves' hyperthyroidism. Written as DNA, the CDR3 is TGCAGCGTTCTGGACAGCTCCTACGAGCAGTACTTC. Its translation is CSVLDSSYEQYF.